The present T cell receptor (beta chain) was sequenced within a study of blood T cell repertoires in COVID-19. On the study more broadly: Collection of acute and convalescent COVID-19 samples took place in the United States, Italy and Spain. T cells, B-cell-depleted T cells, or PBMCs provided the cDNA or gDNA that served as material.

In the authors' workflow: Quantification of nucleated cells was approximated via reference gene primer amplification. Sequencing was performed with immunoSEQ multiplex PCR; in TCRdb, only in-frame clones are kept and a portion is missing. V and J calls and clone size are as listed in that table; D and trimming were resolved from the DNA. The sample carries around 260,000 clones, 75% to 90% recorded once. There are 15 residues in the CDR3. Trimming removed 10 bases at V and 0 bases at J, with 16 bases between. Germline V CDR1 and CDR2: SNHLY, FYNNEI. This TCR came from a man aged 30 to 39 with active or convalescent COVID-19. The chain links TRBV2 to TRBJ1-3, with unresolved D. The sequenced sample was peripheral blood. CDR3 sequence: CATRINGGSGNTIYF. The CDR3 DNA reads TGTGCCACTAGGATAAACGGCGGCTCTGGAAACACCATATATTTT. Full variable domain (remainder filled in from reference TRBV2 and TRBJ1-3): EPEVTQTPSHQVTQMGQEVILRCVPISNHLYFYWYRQILGQKVEFLVSFYNNEISEKSEIFDDQFSVERPDGSNFTLKIRSTKLEDSAMYFCATRINGGSGNTIYFGEGSWLTVV.